The present T cell receptor beta chain was sequenced within a study of blood T cell repertoires in COVID-19. Study background: PBMCs, B-cell-depleted T cells, or T cells provided the cDNA or gDNA that made up the material.

Methods used by the authors: How many nucleated cells were present was estimated from reference gene primer amplification. Generated by immunoSEQ multiplex PCR, the TCRdb table keeps only in-frame clones and is missing some. That table supplies the V and J calls and clone size; D and trimming were determined from the DNA. The table lists over 100,000 clones, roughly 79% of them singletons. V was cut by 5 bases and J by 6 bases, with 11 bases left in between. The CDR3 is 13 amino acids. CDR1 MNHEY and CDR2 SMNVEV come from the germline V gene (reference sequence). Source material: peripheral blood. This chain connects TRBV27 to TRBJ2-1; D is possibly TRBD2 (6 bases). This clonotype was sampled from a human donor in a cohort sampled during active COVID-19. The CDR3 sequence is CASSATSFNEQFF. As DNA, the CDR3 is TGTGCCAGCAGTGCGACTAGTTTCAATGAGCAGTTCTTC.